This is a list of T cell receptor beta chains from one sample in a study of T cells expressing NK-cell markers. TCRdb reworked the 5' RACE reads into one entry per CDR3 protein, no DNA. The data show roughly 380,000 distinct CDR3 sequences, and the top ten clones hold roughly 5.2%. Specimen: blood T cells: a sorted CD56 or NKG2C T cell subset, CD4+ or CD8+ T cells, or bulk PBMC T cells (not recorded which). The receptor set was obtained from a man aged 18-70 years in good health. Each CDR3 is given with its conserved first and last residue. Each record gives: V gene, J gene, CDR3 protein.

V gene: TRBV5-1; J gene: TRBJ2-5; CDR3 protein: CASSLRGQPIQETQYF
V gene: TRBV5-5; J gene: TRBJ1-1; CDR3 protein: CASSLSVRAAFF
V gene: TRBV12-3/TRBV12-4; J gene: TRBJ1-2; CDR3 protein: CASSSQGRGGQDGYTF
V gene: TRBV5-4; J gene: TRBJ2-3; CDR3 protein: CASSLDSYSSTDTQYF
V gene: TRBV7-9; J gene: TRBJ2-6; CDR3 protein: CASSWTGSSSGANVLTF
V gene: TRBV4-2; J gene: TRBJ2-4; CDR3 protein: CASSPERRGLAKNIQYF
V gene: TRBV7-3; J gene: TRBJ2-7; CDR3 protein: CASSNTGTEQYF
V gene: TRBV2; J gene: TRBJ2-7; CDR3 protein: CASSQADTPYEQYF
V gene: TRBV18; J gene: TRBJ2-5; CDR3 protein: CASSPSQGSVQETQYF
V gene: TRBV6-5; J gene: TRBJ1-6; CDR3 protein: CASSYSKPNNSPLHF
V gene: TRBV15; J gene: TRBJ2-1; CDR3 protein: CATSRGGSHEQFF
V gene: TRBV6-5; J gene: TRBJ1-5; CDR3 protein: CASIFGQGLNQPQHF
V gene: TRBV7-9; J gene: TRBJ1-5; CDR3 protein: CASSSGTGFNQPQHF
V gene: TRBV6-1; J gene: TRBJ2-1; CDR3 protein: CASSTRTGVAYNEQFF
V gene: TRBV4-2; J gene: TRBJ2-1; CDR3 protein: CASSQEVQDYNEQFF
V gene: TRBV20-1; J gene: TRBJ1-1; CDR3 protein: CSARWDDATEAFF
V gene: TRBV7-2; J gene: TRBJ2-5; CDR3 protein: CASSLEVAGGQETQYF
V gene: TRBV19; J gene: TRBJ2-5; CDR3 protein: CASNQGQQQETQYF
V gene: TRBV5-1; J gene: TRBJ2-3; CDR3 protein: CASSLRLSSSTDTQYF
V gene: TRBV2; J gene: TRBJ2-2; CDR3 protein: CASSVIQGDTGELFF
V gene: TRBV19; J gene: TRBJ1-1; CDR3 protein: CASRDSNTEAFF
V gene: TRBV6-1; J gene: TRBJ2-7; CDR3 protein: CASDRDRGLDEQYF
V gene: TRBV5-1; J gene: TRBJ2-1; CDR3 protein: CASSLRAGGPLEQFF
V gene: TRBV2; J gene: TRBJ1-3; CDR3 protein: CASASDRLNTIYF
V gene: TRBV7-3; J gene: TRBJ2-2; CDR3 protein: CASSFQPRGGELFF
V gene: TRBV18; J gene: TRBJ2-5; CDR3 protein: CASSPRAASGGLETQYF
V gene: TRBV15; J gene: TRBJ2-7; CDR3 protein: CATSRGSGSYEQYF
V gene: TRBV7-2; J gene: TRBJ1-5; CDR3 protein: CASSVKGNNQPQHF
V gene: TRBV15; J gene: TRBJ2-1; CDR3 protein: CATSSTRDRGPYNEQFF
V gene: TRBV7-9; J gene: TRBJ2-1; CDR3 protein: CASSSSGGPFF
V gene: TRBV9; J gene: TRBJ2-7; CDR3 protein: CASSADRGFFEQYF
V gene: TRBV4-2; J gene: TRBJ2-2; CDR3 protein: CASSQDPLAGGAGELFF
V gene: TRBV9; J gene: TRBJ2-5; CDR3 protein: CASSVGLKETQYF
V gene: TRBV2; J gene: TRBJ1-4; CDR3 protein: CASTRSANEKLFF
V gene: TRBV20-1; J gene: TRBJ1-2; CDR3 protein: CSAHQRTGYGYTF
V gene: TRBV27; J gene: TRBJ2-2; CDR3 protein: CASSLRGTGELGGELFF
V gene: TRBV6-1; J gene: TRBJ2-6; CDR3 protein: CASLGQGDSGANVLTF
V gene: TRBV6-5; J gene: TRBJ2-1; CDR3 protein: CASKTSFNEQFF
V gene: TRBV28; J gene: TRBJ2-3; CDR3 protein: CASSTRTSGVTDTQYF
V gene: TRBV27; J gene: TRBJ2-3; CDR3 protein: CASRSTGINTQYF
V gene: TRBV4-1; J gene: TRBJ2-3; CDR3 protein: CASSLGGIDTQYF
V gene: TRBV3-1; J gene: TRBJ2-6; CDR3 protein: CATQPYTGANVLTF
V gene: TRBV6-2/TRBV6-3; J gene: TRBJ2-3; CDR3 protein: CASSYSMASGGPTDTQYF
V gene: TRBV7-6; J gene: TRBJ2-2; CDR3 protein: CASSSGFGRGNTGELFF
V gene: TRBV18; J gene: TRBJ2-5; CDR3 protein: CASSPPGHTNSETQYF